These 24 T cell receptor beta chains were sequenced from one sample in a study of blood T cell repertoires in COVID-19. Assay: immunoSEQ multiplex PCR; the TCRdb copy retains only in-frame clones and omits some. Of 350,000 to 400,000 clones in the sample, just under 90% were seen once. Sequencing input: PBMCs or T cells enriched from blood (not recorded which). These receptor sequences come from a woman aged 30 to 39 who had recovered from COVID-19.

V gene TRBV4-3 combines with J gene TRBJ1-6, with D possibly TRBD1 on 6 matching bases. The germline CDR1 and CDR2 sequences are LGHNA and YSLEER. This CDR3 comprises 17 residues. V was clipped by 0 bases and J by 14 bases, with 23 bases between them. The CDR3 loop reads CASSQERQAAQLGALHF. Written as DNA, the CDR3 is TGCGCCAGCAGCCAAGAGAGACAGGCCGCCCAGCTTGGGGCCCTCCACTTT.

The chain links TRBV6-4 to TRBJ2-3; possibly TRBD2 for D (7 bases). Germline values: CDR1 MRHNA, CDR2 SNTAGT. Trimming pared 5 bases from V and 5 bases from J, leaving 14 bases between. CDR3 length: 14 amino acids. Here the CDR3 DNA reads TGTGCCAGCAGTTCGGGCGGGGGCGGAGATACGCAGTATTTT. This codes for CASSSGGGGDTQYF.

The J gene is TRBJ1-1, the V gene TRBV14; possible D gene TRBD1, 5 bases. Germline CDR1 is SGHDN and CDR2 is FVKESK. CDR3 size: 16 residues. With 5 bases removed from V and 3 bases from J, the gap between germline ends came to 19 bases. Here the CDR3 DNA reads TGTGCCAGCAGCGAGGTCTATAGTGGAGGGGACACTGAAGCTTTCTTT. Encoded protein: CASSEVYSGGDTEAFF.

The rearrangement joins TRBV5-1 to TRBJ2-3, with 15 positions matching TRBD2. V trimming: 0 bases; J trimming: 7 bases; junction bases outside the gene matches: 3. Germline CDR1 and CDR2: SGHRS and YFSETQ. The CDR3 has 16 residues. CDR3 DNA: TGCGCCAGCAGCTTGGGGACTAGCGGGAGGGGAAATACGCAGTATTTT. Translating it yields CASSLGTSGRGNTQYF.

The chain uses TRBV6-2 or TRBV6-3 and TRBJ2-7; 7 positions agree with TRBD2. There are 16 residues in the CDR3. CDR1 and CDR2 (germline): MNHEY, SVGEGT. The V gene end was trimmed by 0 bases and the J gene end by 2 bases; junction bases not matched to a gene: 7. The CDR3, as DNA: TGTGCCAGCAGTTACTCGAGGACTAGTCTTACCTACGAGCAGTACTTC. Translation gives CASSYSRTSLTYEQYF.

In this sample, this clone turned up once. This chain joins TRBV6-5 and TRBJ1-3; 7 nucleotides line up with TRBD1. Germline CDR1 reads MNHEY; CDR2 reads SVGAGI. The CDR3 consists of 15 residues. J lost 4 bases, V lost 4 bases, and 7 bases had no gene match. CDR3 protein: CASSWIQGFGNTIYF. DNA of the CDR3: TGTGCCAGCAGTTGGATACAGGGGTTCGGAAACACCATATATTTT.

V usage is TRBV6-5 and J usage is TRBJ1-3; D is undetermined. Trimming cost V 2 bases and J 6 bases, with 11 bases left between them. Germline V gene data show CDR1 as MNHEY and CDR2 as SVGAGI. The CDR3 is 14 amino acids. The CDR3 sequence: CASSYGPNQNTIYF. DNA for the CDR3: TGTGCCAGCAGTTACGGGCCCAACCAAAACACCATATATTTT.

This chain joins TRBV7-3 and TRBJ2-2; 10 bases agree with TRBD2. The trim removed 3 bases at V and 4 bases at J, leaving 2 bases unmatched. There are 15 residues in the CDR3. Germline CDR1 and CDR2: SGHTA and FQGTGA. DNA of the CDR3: TGTGCCAGCAGCTTCGTAGCGGGAGGCACCGGGGAGCTGTTTTTT. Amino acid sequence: CASSFVAGGTGELFF.

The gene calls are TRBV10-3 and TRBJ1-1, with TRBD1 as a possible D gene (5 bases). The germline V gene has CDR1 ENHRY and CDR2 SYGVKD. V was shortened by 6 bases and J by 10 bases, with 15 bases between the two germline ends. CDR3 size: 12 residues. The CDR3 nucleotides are TGTGCCATCAGCGAAGGGGTTATGGGAGCTTTCTTT. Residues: CAISEGVMGAFF.

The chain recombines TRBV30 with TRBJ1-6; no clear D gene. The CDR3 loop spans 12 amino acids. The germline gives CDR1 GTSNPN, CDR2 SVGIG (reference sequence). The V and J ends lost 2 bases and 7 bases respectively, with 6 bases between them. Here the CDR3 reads CAWSYTNSPLHF. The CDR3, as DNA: TGTGCCTGGAGTTACACAAATTCACCCCTCCACTTT.

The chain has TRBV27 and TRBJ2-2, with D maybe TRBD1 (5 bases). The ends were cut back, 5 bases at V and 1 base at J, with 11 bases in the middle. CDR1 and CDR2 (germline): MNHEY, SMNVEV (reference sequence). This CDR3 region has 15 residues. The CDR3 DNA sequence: TGTGCCAGCAGTCCCAACGGACAGAACACCGGGGAGCTGTTTTTT. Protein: CASSPNGQNTGELFF.

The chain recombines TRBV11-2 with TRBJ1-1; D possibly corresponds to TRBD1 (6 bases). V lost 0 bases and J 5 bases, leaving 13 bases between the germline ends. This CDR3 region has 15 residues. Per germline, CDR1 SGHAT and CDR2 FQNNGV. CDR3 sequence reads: CASSLDGGHGTEAFF. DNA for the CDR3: TGTGCCAGCAGCTTAGATGGGGGACATGGTACTGAAGCTTTCTTT.

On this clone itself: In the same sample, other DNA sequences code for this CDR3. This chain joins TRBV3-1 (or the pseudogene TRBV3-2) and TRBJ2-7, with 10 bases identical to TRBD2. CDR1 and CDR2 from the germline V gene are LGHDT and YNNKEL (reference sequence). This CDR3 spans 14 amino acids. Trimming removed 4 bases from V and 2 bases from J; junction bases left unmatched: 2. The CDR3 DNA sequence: TGTGCCAGCAGCCGACTAGCGGGTACCTACGAGCAGTACTTC. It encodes CASSRLAGTYEQYF.

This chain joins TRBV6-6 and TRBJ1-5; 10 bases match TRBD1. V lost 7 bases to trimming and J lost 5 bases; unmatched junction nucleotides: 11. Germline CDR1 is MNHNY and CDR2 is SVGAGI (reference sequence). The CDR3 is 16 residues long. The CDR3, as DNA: TGTGCCAGCACCCCGGGACAGGGGTCCATTTATCAGCCCCAGCATTTT. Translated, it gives CASTPGQGSIYQPQHF.

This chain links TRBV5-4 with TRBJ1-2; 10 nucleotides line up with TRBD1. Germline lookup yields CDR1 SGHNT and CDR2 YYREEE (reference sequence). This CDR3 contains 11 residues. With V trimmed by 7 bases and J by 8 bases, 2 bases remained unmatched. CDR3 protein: CASGTGEGYTF. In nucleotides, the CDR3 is TGTGCCAGCGGGACAGGGGAAGGCTACACCTTC.

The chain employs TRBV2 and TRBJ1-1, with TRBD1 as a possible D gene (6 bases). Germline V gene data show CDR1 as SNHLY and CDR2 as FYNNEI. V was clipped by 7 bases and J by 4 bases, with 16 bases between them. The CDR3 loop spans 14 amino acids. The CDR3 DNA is TGTGCCAGCAACGTCGCTACAGGGTCCACTGAAGCTTTCTTT. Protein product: CASNVATGSTEAFF.

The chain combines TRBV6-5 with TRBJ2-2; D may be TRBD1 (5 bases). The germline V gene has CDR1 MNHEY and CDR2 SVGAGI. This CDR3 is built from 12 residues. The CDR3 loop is CGGQGDTGELFF. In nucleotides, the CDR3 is TGTGGAGGACAAGGGGACACCGGGGAGCTGTTTTTT.

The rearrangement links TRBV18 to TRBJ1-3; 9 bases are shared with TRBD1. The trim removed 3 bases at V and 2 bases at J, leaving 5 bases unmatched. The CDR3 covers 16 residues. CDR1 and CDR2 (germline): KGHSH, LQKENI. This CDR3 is CASSPGQGIAGNTIYF. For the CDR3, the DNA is TGTGCCAGCTCACCCGGACAGGGGATCGCTGGAAACACCATATATTTT.

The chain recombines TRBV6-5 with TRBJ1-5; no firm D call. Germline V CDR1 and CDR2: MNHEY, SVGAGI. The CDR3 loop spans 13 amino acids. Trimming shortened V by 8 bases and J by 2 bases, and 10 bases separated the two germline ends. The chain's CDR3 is CASAGLGNQPQHF. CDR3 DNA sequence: TGTGCCAGCGCGGGCTTGGGCAATCAGCCCCAGCATTTT.

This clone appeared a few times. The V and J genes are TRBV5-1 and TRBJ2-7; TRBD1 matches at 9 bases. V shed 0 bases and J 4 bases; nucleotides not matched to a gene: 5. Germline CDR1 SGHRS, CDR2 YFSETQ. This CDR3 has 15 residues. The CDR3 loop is CASSLDRGRGYEQYF. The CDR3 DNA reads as TGCGCCAGCAGCTTGGACAGGGGGCGAGGATACGAGCAGTACTTC.

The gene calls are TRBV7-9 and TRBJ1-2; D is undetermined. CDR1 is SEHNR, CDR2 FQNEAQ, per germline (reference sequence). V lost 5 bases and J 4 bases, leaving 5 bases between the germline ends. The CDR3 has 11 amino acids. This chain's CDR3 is CASSASYGYTF. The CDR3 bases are TGTGCCAGCAGCGCGAGCTATGGCTACACCTTC.

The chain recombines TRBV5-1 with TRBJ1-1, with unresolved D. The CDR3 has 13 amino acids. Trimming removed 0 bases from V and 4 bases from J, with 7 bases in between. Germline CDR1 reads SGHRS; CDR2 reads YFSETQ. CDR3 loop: CASSLVASTEAFF. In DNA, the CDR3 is TGCGCCAGCAGCTTGGTGGCCAGCACTGAAGCTTTCTTT.

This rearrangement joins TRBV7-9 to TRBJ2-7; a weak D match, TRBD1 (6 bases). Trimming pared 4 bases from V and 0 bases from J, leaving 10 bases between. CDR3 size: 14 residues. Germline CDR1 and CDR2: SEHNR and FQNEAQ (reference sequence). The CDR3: CASSSRDTSYEQYF. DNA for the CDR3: TGTGCCAGCAGCTCGAGGGACACCTCCTACGAGCAGTACTTC.

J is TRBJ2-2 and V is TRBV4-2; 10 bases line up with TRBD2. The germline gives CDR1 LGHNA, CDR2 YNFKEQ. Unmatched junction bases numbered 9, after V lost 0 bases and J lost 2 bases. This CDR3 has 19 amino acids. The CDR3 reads CASSQDRASGGPNTGELFF. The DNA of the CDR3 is TGTGCCAGCAGCCAAGATCGAGCTAGCGGGGGACCCAACACCGGGGAGCTGTTTTTT.